Listed below are T cell receptor beta chains from one sample, sequenced in a study of blood T cells in healthy people across ages. From the 5' RACE reads, TCRdb called clonotypes with MiXCR, one entry per CDR3 protein. Of over 450,000 distinct CDR3 sequences listed, about 25% are singletons. This same sample was also part of a study on T cells of mothers and their children.

Sequenced input: blood. Receptor source: a boy aged 5-17 years in good health. CDR3s include the opening cysteine and the closing phenylalanine or tryptophan. Fields, in order: clone size, J gene, D gene, V gene, CDR3 protein, CDR3 DNA. A D gene is named only where the DNA matches it firmly. Size is stated for part of the rows, as once, few or many counts, or as a class when the clone is expanded.

size: NA; J: TRBJ2-1; D: TRBD1; V: TRBV7-9; CDR3: CASSLVTGVPYNEQFF; DNA: TGTGCCAGCAGCTTAGTGACAGGGGTCCCCTACAATGAGCAGTTCTTC
size: NA; J: TRBJ2-7; D: TRBD2; V: TRBV7-8; CDR3: CASSYRTSGANEQYF; DNA: TGTGCCAGCAGCTACAGAACTAGCGGGGCCAACGAGCAGTACTTC
size: few; J: TRBJ2-7; D: NA; V: TRBV7-9; CDR3: CASSLAASASYEQYF; DNA: TGTGCCAGCAGCTTAGCGGCTAGCGCCTCCTACGAGCAGTACTTC
size: NA; J: TRBJ2-5; D: NA; V: TRBV5-4; CDR3: CASSIRQETQYF; DNA: TGTGCCAGCAGCATCCGCCAAGAGACCCAGTACTTC
size: NA; J: TRBJ2-1; D: TRBD1; V: TRBV11-2; CDR3: CASSLVPPWDRGGNEQFF; DNA: TGTGCCAGCAGCTTAGTTCCCCCATGGGACAGGGGGGGAAATGAGCAGTTCTTC
size: few; J: TRBJ2-5; D: TRBD1; V: TRBV14; CDR3: CASSQERRDRGETQYF; DNA: TGTGCCAGCAGCCAAGAGAGGAGGGACAGGGGCGAGACCCAGTACTTC
size: NA; J: TRBJ1-2; D: NA; V: TRBV28; CDR3: CASSLTLTGAGYGYTF; DNA: TGTGCCAGCAGTTTAACTCTTACGGGGGCAGGTTATGGCTACACCTTC
size: few; J: TRBJ2-6; D: NA; V: TRBV6-2/TRBV6-3; CDR3: CASSSSYSGANVLTF; DNA: TGTGCCAGCAGTTCCTCCTACTCTGGGGCCAACGTCCTGACTTTC
size: few; J: TRBJ2-1; D: NA; V: TRBV6-2/TRBV6-3; CDR3: CASSLGQTNYRIEQFF; DNA: TGTGCCAGCAGTTTGGGTCAGACAAACTACAGAATTGAGCAGTTCTTC
size: few; J: TRBJ1-2; D: NA; V: TRBV4-1; CDR3: CASSQVAGGGGYTF; DNA: TGCGCCAGCAGCCAAGTTGCGGGAGGAGGAGGCTACACCTTC